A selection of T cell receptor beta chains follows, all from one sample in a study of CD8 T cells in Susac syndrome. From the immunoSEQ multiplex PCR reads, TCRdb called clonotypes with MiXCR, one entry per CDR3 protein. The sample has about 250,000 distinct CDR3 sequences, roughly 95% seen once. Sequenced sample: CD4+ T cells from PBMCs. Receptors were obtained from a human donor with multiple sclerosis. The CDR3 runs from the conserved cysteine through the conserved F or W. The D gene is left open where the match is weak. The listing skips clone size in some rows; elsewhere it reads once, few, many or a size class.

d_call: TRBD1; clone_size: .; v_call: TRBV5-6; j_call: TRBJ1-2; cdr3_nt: TGTGCCAGCACTCTCCCGGGACAGGGGAACTATGGCTACACCTTC; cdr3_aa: CASTLPGQGNYGYTF
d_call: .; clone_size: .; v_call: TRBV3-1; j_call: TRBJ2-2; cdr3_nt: TGTGCCAGCAGCGCCAACGGGGGCACCGGGGAGCTGTTTTTT; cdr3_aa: CASSANGGTGELFF
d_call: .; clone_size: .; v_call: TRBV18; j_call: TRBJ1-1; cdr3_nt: TGTGCCAGCTCACCAAAGAGGGGAGACACTGAAGCTTTCTTT; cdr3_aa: CASSPKRGDTEAFF
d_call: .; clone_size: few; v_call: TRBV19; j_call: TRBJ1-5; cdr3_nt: TGTGCCAGTAGTAGAGGACAGAACAATCAGCCCCAGCATTTT; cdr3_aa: CASSRGQNNQPQHF
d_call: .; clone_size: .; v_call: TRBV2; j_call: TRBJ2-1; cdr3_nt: TGTGCCATCATCCCGACAGGGAGGACCTACAATGAGCAGTTCTTC; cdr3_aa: CAIIPTGRTYNEQFF
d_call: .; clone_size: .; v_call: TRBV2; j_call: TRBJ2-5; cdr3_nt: TGTGCCAGCAGTGCAGTACGAGGGGAGACCCAGTACTTC; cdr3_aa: CASSAVRGETQYF
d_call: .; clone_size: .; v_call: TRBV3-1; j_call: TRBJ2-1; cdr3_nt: TGTGCCAGCAGCCAAGATCGTGGCATGGAGCAGTTCTTC; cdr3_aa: CASSQDRGMEQFF
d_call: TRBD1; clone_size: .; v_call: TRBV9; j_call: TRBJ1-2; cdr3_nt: TGTGCCAGCAGCGTAGCTACGACAGGGGGCGGCTACACCTTC; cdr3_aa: CASSVATTGGGYTF
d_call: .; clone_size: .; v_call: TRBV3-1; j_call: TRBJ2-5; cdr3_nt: TGTGCCAGCAGCCATGGATCAGGAGGGGAGACCCAGTACTTC; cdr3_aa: CASSHGSGGETQYF
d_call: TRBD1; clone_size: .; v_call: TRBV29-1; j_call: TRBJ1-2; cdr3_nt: TGCAGCGCTGGACAGGAACGTTATGGCTACACCTTC; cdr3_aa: CSAGQERYGYTF
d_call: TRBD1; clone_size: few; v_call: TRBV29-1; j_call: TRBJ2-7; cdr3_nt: TGCAGCGTTATGACAGGGCGGTACTACGAGCAGTACTTC; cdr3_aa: CSVMTGRYYEQYF
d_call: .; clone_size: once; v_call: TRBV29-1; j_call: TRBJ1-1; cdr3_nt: TGCAGCGTCCGGCCTTCCTCCACTGAAGCTTTCTTT; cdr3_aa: CSVRPSSTEAFF
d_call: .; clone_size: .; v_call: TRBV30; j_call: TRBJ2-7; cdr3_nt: TGTGCCTGGAGTGTACAGGGTTACGAGCAGTACTTC; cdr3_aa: CAWSVQGYEQYF
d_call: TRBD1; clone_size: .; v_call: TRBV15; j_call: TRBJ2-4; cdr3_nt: TGTGCCACCAGCAGAGAAAAGGGGACAGGCATTATTCAGTACTTC; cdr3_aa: CATSREKGTGIIQYF
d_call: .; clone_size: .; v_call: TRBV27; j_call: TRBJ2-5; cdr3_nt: TGTGCCACCAGAAAAGGAAGCCAAGAGACCCAGTACTTC; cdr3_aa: CATRKGSQETQYF
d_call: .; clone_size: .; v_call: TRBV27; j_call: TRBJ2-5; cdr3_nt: TGTGCCAGCAGCCTGAGTACGGGTTTGGAGACCCAGTACTTC; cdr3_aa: CASSLSTGLETQYF
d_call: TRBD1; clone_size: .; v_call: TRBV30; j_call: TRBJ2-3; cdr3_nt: TGTGCCTACAAGCGGGGACAGGGTCTGACAGATACGCAGTATTTT; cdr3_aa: CAYKRGQGLTDTQYF
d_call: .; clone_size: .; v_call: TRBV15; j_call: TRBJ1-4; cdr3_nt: TGTGCCACCAGCAGAGTAGGCAGAGAGGAAAAACTGTTTTTT; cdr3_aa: CATSRVGREEKLFF